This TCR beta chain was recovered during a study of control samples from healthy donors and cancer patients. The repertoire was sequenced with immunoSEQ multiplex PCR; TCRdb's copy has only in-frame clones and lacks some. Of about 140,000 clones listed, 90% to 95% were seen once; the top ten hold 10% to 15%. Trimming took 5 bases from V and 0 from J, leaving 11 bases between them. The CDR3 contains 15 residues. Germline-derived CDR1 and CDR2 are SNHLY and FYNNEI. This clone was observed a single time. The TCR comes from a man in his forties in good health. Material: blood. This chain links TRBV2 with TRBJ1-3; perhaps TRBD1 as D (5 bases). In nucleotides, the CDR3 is TGTGCCAGCAGTCGGGACGTCGCCTCTGGAAACACCATATATTTT. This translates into CASSRDVASGNTIYF.